This T cell receptor (beta chain) was captured by sequencing in a study of monozygotic twins with inflammatory bowel disease (dated 2019 in TCRdb). Study-level background: The complete study included about 28 monozygotic twin pairs: 19 IBD-discordant Danish pairs and nine German pairs, of which four were IBD-concordant and five were IBD-discordant. Disease-associated traits were sought mainly through comparisons between IBD patients and their genetically identical healthy co-twins within discordant pairs. Each individual had, on average, about 151 000 unique TCRalpha sequences and 181 000 unique TCRbeta sequences available for analysis. Here is what the overall study found, with its caveats: Because patients received different immunosuppressive treatments, the repertoires may have picked up extra background noise and variability between individuals. The results gave no support for a single strong signal or clonotype linked to IBD. No difference in repertoire similarity was observed between concordant and discordant twins, possibly owing to limited statistical power. Measured by the inverse Simpson index, TCRbeta repertoire diversity was lower in IBD patients than in their healthy co-twins. Compared with healthy twins, IBD patients had fewer clonotypes in common with other individuals, a difference most pronounced in patients showing signs of disease activity. Different T cell subtypes could not be distinguished in the analysis.

Libraries were built with 5' RACE. The input for every TCR library was 3500 ng of total RNA. cDNA was synthesized with SMARTScribe reverse transcriptase in eight separate reactions per sample. During cDNA synthesis, template switching was used to introduce unique molecular identifiers that contained a 6-nucleotide sample barcode. Amplification of TCRalpha and TCRbeta cDNA involved two nested PCRs of approximately 16 and 10 cycles, and each PCR was followed by bead purification. Before amplification, the cDNA was both treated with uracil DNA-glycosylase and purified with the QIAquick PCR purification kit. The second PCR added Illumina TruSeq-compatible adapters along with sample-specific barcodes. Library quality and concentration were checked on TapeStation and Qubit, and libraries were pooled at approximately 4.7 ng each. The pooled libraries were sequenced with 2 x 100 bp reads and custom sequencing primers on an Illumina HiSeq2500 single-index Rapid Run. Under the source paper's analysis protocol: UMI-based consensus assembly with MiGEC version 1.2.6 was used to correct PCR and sequencing errors. MiXCR version 2.1.1 was used for V(D)J alignment, clonotype assembly and CDR3 extraction. Normalisation of gene usage, clonotype sharing and MAIT/NKT TCR abundance was achieved by analysing the top 1000, 10 000 and 20 000 clonotypes per sample. Diversity was computed as the inverse Simpson index with the vegan R package after downsampling to 27 000 UMIs. Paired Mann-Whitney U tests on discordant twin pairs were used, with Benjamini-Hochberg multiple-testing correction. Reads reprocessed by TCRdb are summarized as one entry per CDR3 protein sequence, and DNA is absent. These V and J calls are TCRdb output, not the study's own analysis. This sample's table has entries for 300,000 to 400,000 distinct CDR3 sequences. Approximately 2.4% of the sample lies in the top ten.

With regard to this clonotype: The target of this receptor is not known.

From each donor, a roughly 2.5 ml peripheral blood sample was drawn into PAXgene tubes and stored at -80 degrees C. Total RNA was isolated from whole blood with the PAXgene blood miRNA kit on an automated QIAcube, without T cell sorting. Peripheral blood from monozygotic twin pairs, either concordant or discordant for inflammatory bowel disease, underwent deep TCRalpha and TCRbeta repertoire profiling that used unique molecular barcoding. Smoking habits were recorded for all twin pairs, with individuals classified as current, former or never smokers. The sequence came from a human donor with ulcerative colitis or Crohn's disease, or a healthy co-twin of an affected twin (not recorded which). The sequenced sample was blood.

CDR3 reads: CASSEAQGNYEQYF. The sequence is built from TRBV25-1 and TRBJ2-7; TCRdb proposes TRBD1, but this gene call is untestable without DNA. Via the germline V gene, CDR1 is MGHDK and CDR2 SYGVNS. The CDR3, cysteine through phenylalanine, is 14 amino acids long. No coding sequence is recorded.